This is a list of T cell receptor beta chains from one sample in a study of blood T cell repertoires in COVID-19. Only in-frame clones appear in the TCRdb table, and some are missing; sequencing was by immunoSEQ multiplex PCR. The data contain approximately 170,000 clones, around 83% of them seen just once; the ten biggest clones take up roughly a fifth. Sequencing was performed on peripheral blood. All receptors derive from a woman in her 70s who had recovered from COVID-19. CDR3s include the opening cysteine and the closing phenylalanine or tryptophan. Fields, in order: D gene, clone size, V gene, J gene, CDR3 protein, CDR3 DNA. The D gene is left open where the match is weak. Clone size appears in some rows only: once, few, many, or a class for an expanded clone.

NA	NA	TRBV19	TRBJ1-2	CASSLRPGNYGYTF	TGTGCCAGTAGCCTTCGGCCCGGGAACTATGGCTACACCTTC
TRBD1	NA	TRBV6-5	TRBJ1-4	CASRIGDRDEKLFF	TGTGCCAGCAGGATAGGGGACAGGGACGAAAAACTGTTTTTT
TRBD2	NA	TRBV2	TRBJ2-2	CASSEAGTSGRPRGGELFF	TGTGCCAGCAGTGAAGCAGGGACTAGCGGGAGGCCGAGGGGCGGGGAGCTGTTTTTT
TRBD1	NA	TRBV2	TRBJ1-5	CASSQDRGQPQHF	TGTGCCAGCAGCCAGGACAGGGGGCAGCCCCAGCATTTT
TRBD1	NA	TRBV18	TRBJ2-1	CASSPTGRGPGEQFF	TGTGCCAGCTCACCTACCGGCAGGGGGCCCGGGGAGCAGTTCTTC
NA	NA	TRBV29-1	TRBJ2-3	CSVAGVGLADTQYF	TGCAGCGTCGCTGGGGTGGGGCTCGCAGATACGCAGTATTTT
NA	NA	TRBV13	TRBJ1-2	CASSTTRYGYTF	TGTGCCAGCAGCACAACCCGATATGGCTACACCTTC
TRBD1	NA	TRBV5-6	TRBJ1-1	CASSPKRSDRGPLEAFF	TGTGCCAGCAGCCCAAAAAGATCGGACAGGGGACCTCTTGAAGCTTTCTTT
NA	once	TRBV28	TRBJ1-2	CASRWARGPPNYGYTF	TGTGCCAGCAGGTGGGCCAGGGGCCCACCTAACTATGGCTACACCTTC
TRBD2	NA	TRBV2	TRBJ2-1	CASSEAWGLVPEQFF	TGTGCCAGCAGTGAAGCGTGGGGACTAGTACCTGAGCAGTTCTTC
NA	NA	TRBV28	TRBJ1-1	CASSWGRTEAFF	TGTGCCAGCAGTTGGGGCAGGACTGAAGCTTTCTTT
NA	NA	TRBV2	TRBJ2-5	CASSARLGGTQYF	TGTGCCAGCAGCGCAAGGCTCGGAGGGACCCAGTACTTC
TRBD1	NA	TRBV7-9	TRBJ2-1	CATLWDRVHNEQFF	TGTGCCACTCTGTGGGACAGGGTCCACAATGAGCAGTTCTTC
NA	NA	TRBV14	TRBJ1-4	CASSRIGTSNSEKLFF	TGTGCCAGCAGCCGTATTGGGACTTCTAATTCGGAAAAACTGTTTTTT
NA	NA	TRBV25-1	TRBJ1-2	CASQTGIDGGYTF	TGTGCCAGCCAAACAGGGATAGATGGTGGCTACACCTTC
NA	many	TRBV7-3	TRBJ2-1	CASSLKAPGGLAGGYNEQFF	TGTGCCAGCAGCTTAAAGGCCCCAGGGGGGTTAGCCGGGGGATACAATGAGCAGTTCTTC
TRBD1	NA	TRBV2	TRBJ1-6	CASRAGTGGSPLHF	TGTGCCAGCCGGGCCGGGACAGGTGGTTCGCCCCTCCACTTT
NA	NA	TRBV28	TRBJ1-5	CASSLVRDQPQHF	TGTGCCAGCAGTTTAGTTCGGGATCAGCCCCAGCATTTT
NA	NA	TRBV5-1	TRBJ2-1	CASSPGVAAYNEQFF	TGCGCCAGCAGCCCCGGAGTTGCGGCCTACAATGAGCAGTTCTTC
TRBD1	NA	TRBV2	TRBJ1-2	CASSEGWDRVYGYTF	TGTGCCAGCAGTGAGGGGTGGGACAGGGTATATGGCTACACCTTC
NA	NA	TRBV12-3/TRBV12-4	TRBJ1-1	CASSLGQNTEAFF	TGTGCCAGCAGTTTAGGGCAGAACACTGAAGCTTTCTTT
NA	NA	TRBV20-1	TRBJ1-4	CSASGQGHPTTNEKLFF	TGCAGTGCTAGTGGTCAGGGTCACCCCACAACTAATGAAAAACTGTTTTTT
NA	NA	TRBV18	TRBJ1-2	CASSPQDYGYTF	TGTGCCAGCTCACCTCAGGACTATGGCTACACCTTC
NA	once	TRBV19	TRBJ1-6	CASSIDPTGTPLHF	TGTGCCAGTAGTATAGATCCTACGGGGACACCCCTCCACTTT
TRBD1	once	TRBV6-6	TRBJ1-1	CASSRSQGGSTEAFF	TGTGCCAGCAGTCGATCGCAGGGGGGATCCACTGAAGCTTTCTTT
TRBD2	NA	TRBV18	TRBJ2-2	CASSPSGTSDTGELFF	TGTGCCAGCTCACCCTCCGGGACTAGCGACACCGGGGAGCTGTTTTTT
NA	NA	TRBV5-1	TRBJ1-3	CASSVGYGSGNTIYF	TGCGCCAGCAGCGTCGGGTATGGCTCTGGAAACACCATATATTTT
NA	NA	TRBV15	TRBJ2-3	CATSRGASSTDTQYF	TGTGCCACCAGCAGAGGTGCGAGTAGCACAGATACGCAGTATTTT
NA	NA	TRBV28	TRBJ1-1	CAAQFTGLNTEAFF	TGTGCCGCACAGTTTACAGGCTTGAACACTGAAGCTTTCTTT
NA	NA	TRBV10-1	TRBJ2-1	CASRRRGNEQFF	TGCGCCAGCAGACGCAGGGGTAATGAGCAGTTCTTC
NA	once	TRBV15	TRBJ1-2	CATSRGGGIGSSYGYTF	TGTGCCACCAGCAGAGGGGGAGGGATAGGATCTTCCTATGGCTACACCTTC
TRBD1	NA	TRBV23-1	TRBJ1-5	CASSPLAGGNVGNQPQHF	TGCGCCAGCAGTCCCCTGGCAGGGGGAAATGTGGGCAATCAGCCCCAGCATTTT
TRBD1	NA	TRBV6-2/TRBV6-3	TRBJ1-2	CASSRQGYGYTF	TGTGCCAGCAGCCGACAGGGATATGGCTACACCTTC
NA	NA	TRBV27	TRBJ2-3	CASKSRGTDTQYF	TGTGCCAGCAAAAGCAGGGGCACAGATACGCAGTATTTT
TRBD2	NA	TRBV28	TRBJ2-5	CASSPLTSGYQETQYF	TGTGCCAGCAGTCCCCTGACTAGCGGGTACCAAGAGACCCAGTACTTC
NA	NA	TRBV6-5	TRBJ1-1	CASSLGPYTEAFF	TGTGCCAGCAGTTTGGGGCCATACACTGAAGCTTTCTTT
NA	once	TRBV3-1/TRBV3-2	TRBJ2-5	CASRQTGRGDQETQYF	TGTGCCAGCAGACAAACAGGGAGGGGGGACCAAGAGACCCAGTACTTC
TRBD2	NA	TRBV29-1	TRBJ2-1	CSVAGLAGAVEQFF	TGCAGCGTGGCGGGACTAGCGGGAGCCGTTGAGCAGTTCTTC
NA	NA	TRBV29-1	TRBJ1-3	CSAPDISGNTIYF	TGCAGCGCCCCGGACATCTCTGGAAACACCATATATTTT
NA	NA	TRBV7-9	TRBJ2-7	CASSLLDLGQYF	TGTGCCAGCAGCCTCCTAGATTTGGGGCAGTACTTC
NA	NA	TRBV7-2	TRBJ2-4	CASSSGVWKNIQYF	TGTGCCAGCAGCTCAGGGGTATGGAAAAACATTCAGTACTTC